The present T cell receptor (beta chain) was sequenced within a study of blood T cells in healthy people across ages. Study-level findings and limits: PBMCs went unsorted, and a conclusive naive versus antigen-experienced comparison was therefore prevented.

In the case of this clonotype: Its specificity is unknown.

The second PCR ran about 6 to 12 cycles with a sample-barcoded 5' primer and J-beta primers. Each cDNA was tagged by a template-switch adaptor containing 12 random nucleotides. Sequencing recovered at least 2.5 million CDR3-containing paired-end reads from each sample. TCRdb recomputed calls from the 5' RACE reads with MiXCR, one row per CDR3 protein. The repertoire has roughly 1 million distinct CDR3 sequences, 20% to 25% of them found once; the top ten carry approximately 0.7%. The amount of total RNA extracted per sample was at least 6 micrograms. Trimming at V came to 1 base and at J to 0 bases, leaving 10 bases not matched to a gene. The CDR3 sequence is 20 residues long. CDR1 is DFQATT and CDR2 is SNEGSKA in the germline V gene (reference sequence). These data also formed part of another study, on T cells of mothers and their children.

This TCR came from a girl aged 2 to 10 in good health. This chain uses TRBV20-1 with TRBJ2-3; 16 bases map to TRBD2. Material: blood. CDR3 sequence: CSARAQGLAGGPGSTDTQYF. CDR3 nucleotides: TGCAGTGCTAGAGCCCAGGGACTAGCGGGGGGGCCCGGTAGCACAGATACGCAGTATTTT.